Sequencing of this TCR beta chain was carried out in a study of blood T cells in healthy people across ages. A sample-barcoded 5' primer and a J-beta primer mix were used in a second PCR of roughly 6 to 12 cycles. TCRdb used MiXCR to reprocess the 5' RACE reads, holding one entry per CDR3 protein. The table shows over 1,500,000 distinct CDR3 sequences, with just under 50% occurring only once. Germline-derived CDR1 and CDR2 are LGHDT and YNNKEL (reference sequence). CDR3 size: 16 residues. Unmatched junction bases numbered 5, after V lost 3 bases and J lost 5 bases. The clonotype was recovered from a woman aged 40 to 50 in good health. The sample taken for sequencing was blood. The chain uses TRBV3-1 and TRBJ2-4, with 12 bases that match TRBD2. The CDR3 coding sequence is TGTGCCAGCAGCCATTCTAGCGGGGGGGCCGAAAACATTCAGTACTTC. Amino acid sequence: CASSHSSGGAENIQYF.